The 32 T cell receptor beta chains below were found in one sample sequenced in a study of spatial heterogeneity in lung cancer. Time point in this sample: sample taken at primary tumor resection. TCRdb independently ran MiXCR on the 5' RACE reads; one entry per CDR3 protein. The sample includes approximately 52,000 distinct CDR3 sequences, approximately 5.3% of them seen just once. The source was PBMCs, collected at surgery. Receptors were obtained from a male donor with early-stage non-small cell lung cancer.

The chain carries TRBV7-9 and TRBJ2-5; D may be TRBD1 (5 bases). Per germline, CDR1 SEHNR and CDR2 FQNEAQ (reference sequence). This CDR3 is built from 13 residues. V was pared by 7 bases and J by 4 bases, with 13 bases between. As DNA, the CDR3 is TGTGCCAGCACTTTGGGCAGGGCAGAGACCCAGTACTTC. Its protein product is CASTLGRAETQYF.

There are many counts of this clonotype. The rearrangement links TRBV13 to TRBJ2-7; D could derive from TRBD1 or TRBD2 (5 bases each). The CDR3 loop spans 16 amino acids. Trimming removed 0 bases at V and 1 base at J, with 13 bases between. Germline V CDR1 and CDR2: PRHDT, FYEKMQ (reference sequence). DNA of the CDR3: TGTGCCAGCAGCTTAGGGAGGTCGGGGCCATCCTACGAGCAGTACTTC. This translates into CASSLGRSGPSYEQYF. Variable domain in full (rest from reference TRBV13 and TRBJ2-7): AAGVIQSPRHLIKEKRETATLKCYPIPRHDTVYWYQQGPGQDPQFLISFYEKMQSDKGSIPDRFSAQQFSDYHSELNMSSLELGDSALYFCASSLGRSGPSYEQYFGPGTRLTVT.

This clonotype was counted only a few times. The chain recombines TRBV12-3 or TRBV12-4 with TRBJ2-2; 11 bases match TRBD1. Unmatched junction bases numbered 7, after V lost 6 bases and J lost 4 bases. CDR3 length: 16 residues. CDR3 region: CASRTGQGDSTGELFF. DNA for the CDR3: TGTGCCAGCAGGACGGGACAGGGGGATAGCACCGGGGAGCTGTTTTTT.

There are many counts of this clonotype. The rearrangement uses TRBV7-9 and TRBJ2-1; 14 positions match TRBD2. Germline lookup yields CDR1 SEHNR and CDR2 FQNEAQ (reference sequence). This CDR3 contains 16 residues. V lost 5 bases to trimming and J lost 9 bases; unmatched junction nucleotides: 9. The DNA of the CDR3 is TGTGCCAGCAGCCATTACGGGACTAGCGGGGGTATTGAGCAGTTCTTC. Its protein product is CASSHYGTSGGIEQFF.

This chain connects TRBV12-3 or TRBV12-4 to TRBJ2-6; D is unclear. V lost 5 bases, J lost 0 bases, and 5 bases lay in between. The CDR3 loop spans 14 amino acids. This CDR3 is CASSVGSGANVLTF. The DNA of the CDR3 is TGTGCCAGCAGTGTAGGCTCTGGGGCCAACGTCCTGACTTTC.

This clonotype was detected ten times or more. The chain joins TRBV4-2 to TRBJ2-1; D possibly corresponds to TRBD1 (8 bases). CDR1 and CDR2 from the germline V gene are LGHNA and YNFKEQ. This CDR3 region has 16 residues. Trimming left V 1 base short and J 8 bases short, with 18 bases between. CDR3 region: CASSQVRTGGGDEQFF. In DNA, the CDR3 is TGTGCCAGCAGCCAAGTTCGTACAGGGGGAGGGGATGAGCAGTTCTTC.

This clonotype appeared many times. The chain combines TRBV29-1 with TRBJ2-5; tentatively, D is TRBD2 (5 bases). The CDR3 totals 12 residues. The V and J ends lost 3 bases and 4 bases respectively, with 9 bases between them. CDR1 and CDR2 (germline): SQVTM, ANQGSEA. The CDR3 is CSVEEVGETQYF. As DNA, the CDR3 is TGCAGCGTTGAGGAGGTGGGAGAGACCCAGTACTTC.

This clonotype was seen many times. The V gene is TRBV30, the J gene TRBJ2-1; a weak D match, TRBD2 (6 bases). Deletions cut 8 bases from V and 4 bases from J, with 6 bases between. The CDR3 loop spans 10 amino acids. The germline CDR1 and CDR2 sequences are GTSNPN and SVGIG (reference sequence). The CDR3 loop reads CAGGYNEQFF. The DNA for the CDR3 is TGTGCCGGAGGGTACAATGAGCAGTTCTTC.

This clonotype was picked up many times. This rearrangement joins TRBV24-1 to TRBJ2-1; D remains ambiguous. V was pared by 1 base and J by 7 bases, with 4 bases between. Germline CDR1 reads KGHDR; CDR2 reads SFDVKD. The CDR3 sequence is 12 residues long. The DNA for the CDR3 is TGTGCCACCAGTGATTTTCGAAATGAGCAGTTCTTC. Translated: CATSDFRNEQFF.

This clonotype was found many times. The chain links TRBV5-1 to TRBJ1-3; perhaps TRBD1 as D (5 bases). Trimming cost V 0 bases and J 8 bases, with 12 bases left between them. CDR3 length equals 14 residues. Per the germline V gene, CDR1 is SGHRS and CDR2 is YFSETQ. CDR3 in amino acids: CASSLDTGQDTIYF. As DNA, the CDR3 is TGCGCCAGCAGCTTGGATACAGGACAAGACACCATATATTTT.

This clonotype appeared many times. The CDR3 DNA is TGTGCCAGCAGCTCGAGGATGGCTTCACCCCTCCACTTT. Protein: CASSSRMASPLHF. The gene calls are TRBV5-6 and TRBJ1-6, with unresolved D. Germline V CDR1 and CDR2: SGHDT, YYEEEE. Trimming stripped 3 bases from V and 9 bases from J, with 10 bases between. The CDR3 length is 13 residues.

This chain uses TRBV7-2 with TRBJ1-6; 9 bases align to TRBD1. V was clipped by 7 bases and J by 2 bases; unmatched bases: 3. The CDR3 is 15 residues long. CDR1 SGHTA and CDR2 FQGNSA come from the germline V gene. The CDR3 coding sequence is TGTGCCAGCAACAGACAGGGGGCCTATAATTCACCCCTCCACTTT. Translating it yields CASNRQGAYNSPLHF.

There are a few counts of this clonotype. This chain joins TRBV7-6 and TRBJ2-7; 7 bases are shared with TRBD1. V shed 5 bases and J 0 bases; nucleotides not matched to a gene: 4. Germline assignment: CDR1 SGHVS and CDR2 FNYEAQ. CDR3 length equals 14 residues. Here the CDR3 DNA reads TGTGCCAGCAGCGGCCGGGACAGCTCCTACGAGCAGTACTTC. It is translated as CASSGRDSSYEQYF.

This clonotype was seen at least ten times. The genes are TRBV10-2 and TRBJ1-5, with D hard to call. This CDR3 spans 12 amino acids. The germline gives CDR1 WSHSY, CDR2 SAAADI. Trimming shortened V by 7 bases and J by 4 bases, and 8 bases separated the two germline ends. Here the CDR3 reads CASKWGNQPQHF. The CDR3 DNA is TGCGCCAGCAAGTGGGGAAATCAGCCCCAGCATTTT.

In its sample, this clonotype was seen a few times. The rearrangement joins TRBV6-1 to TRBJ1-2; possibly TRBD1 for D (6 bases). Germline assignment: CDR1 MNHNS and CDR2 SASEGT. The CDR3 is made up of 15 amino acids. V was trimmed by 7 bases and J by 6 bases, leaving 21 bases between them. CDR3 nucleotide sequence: TGTGCCAGCAAGGAAACCCGCACAGGGCGCCATGGCTACACCTTC. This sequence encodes CASKETRTGRHGYTF.

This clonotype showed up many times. The DNA of the CDR3 is TGTGCCAGCAGCTTAATTGGACGAGAGTACAATGAGCAGTTCTTC. Residues: CASSLIGREYNEQFF. The V call is TRBV7-3, the J call TRBJ2-1; D is unresolved. The germline CDR1 and CDR2 sequences are SGHTA and FQGTGA. CDR3 length: 15 residues. The V end was cut by 1 base, the J end by 4 bases, with 11 bases between.

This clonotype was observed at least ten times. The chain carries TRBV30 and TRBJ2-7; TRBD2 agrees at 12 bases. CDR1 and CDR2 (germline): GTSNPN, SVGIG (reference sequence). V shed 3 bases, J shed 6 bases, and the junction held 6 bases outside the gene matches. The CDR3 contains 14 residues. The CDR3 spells CAWRLAGGGFEQYF. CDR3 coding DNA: TGTGCCTGGAGACTAGCGGGAGGCGGTTTCGAGCAGTACTTC. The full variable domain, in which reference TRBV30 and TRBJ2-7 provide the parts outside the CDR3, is SQTIHQWPATLVQPVGSPLSLECTVEGTSNPNLYWYRQAAGRGLQLLFYSVGIGQISSEVPQNLSASRPQDRQFILSSKKLLLSDSGFYLCAWRLAGGGFEQYFGPGTRLTVT.

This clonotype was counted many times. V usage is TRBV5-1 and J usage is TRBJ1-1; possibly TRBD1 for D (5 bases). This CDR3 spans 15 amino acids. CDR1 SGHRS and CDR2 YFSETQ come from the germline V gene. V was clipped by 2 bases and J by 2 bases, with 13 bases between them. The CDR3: CASSFTGGVNTEAFF. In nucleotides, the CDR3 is TGCGCCAGCAGCTTCACAGGAGGTGTAAACACTGAAGCTTTCTTT.

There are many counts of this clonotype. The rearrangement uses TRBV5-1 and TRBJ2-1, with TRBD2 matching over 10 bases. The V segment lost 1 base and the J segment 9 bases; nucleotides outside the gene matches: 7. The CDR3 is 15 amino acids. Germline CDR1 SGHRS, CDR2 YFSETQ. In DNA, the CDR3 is TGCGCCAGCAGCTTGAGCCTAGCGGGAGTAACTGAGCAGTTCTTC. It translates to CASSLSLAGVTEQFF.

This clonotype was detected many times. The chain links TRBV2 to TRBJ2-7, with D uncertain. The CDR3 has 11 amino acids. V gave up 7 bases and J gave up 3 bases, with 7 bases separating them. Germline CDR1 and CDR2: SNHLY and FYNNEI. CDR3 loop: CASKPHYEQYF. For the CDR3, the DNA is TGTGCCAGCAAGCCCCACTACGAGCAGTACTTC.

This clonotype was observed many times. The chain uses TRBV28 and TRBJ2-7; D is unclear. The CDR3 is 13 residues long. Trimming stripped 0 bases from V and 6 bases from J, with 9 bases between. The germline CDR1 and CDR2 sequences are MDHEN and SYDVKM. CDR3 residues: CASSLWPDPEQYF. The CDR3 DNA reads TGTGCCAGCAGTTTATGGCCCGATCCCGAGCAGTACTTC.

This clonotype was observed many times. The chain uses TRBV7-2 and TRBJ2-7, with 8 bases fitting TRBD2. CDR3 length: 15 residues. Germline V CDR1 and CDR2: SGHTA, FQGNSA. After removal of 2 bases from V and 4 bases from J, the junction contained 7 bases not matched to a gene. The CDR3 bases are TGTGCCAGCAGCTTAACTAGCGGACTTATGTACGAGCAGTACTTC. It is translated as CASSLTSGLMYEQYF.

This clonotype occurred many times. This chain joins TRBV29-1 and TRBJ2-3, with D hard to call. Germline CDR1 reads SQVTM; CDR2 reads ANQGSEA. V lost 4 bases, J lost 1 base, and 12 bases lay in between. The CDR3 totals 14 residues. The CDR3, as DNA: TGCAGCGTTGCCGTGGAAACTGGCACAGATACGCAGTATTTT. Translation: CSVAVETGTDTQYF.

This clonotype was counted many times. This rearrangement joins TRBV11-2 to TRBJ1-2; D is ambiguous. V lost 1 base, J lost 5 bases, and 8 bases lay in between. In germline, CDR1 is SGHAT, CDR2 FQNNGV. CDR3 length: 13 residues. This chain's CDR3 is CASSLGTVYGYTF. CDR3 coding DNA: TGTGCCAGCAGCTTAGGGACGGTTTATGGCTACACCTTC.

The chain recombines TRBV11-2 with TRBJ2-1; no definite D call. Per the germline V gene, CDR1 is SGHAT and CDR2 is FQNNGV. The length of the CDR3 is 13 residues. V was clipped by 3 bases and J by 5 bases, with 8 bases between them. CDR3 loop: CASSLDGNNEQFF. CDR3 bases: TGTGCCAGCAGCTTGGACGGAAACAATGAGCAGTTCTTC. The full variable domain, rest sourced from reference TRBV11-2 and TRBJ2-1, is EAGVAQSPRYKIIEKRQSVAFWCNPISGHATLYWYQQILGQGPKLLIQFQNNGVVDDSQLPKDRFSAERLKGVDSTLKIQPAKLEDSAVYLCASSLDGNNEQFFGPGTRLTVL.

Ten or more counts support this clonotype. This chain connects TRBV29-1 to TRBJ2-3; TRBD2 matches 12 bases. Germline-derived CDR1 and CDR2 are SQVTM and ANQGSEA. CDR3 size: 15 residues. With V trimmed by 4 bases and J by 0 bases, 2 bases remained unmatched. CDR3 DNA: TGCAGCGTTGTGCTAGCGGGAGGGAGCACAGATACGCAGTATTTT. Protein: CSVVLAGGSTDTQYF.

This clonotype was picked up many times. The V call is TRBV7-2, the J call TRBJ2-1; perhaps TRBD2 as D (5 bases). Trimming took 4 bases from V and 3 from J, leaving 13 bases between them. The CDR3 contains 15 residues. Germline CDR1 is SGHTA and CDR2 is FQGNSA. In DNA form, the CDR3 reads TGTGCCAGCAGCTCCGAAGCTAGCAACTACAATGAGCAGTTCTTC. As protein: CASSSEASNYNEQFF.

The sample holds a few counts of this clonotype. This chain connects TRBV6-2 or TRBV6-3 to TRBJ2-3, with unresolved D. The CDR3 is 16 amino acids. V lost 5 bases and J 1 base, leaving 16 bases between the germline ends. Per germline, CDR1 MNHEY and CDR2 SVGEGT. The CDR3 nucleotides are TGTGCCAGCAGTGACCCGACCCGGTGGGGCACAGATACGCAGTATTTT. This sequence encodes CASSDPTRWGTDTQYF.

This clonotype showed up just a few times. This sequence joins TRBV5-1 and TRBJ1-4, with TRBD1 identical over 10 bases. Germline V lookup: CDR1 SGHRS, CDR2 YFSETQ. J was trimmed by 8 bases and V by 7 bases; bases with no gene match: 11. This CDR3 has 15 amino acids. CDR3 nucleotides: TGCGCCAGCCAGCGACAGGGGGCTTCGGGGGAAAAACTGTTTTTT. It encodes CASQRQGASGEKLFF.

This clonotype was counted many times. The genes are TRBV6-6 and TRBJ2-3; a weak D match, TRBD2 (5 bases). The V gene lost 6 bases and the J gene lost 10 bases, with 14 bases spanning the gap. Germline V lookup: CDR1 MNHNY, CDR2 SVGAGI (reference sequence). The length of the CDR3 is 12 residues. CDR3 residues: CASSPRDGAQYF. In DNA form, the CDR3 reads TGTGCCAGCAGCCCCCGGGATGGAGCGCAGTATTTT.

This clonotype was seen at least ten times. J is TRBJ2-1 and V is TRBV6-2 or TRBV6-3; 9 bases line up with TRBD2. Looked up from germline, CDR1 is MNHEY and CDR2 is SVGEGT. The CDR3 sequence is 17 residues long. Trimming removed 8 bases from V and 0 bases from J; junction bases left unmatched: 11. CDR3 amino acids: CASLSSGMLNSYNEQFF. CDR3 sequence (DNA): TGTGCCAGCCTCTCTAGCGGGATGTTAAACTCCTACAATGAGCAGTTCTTC.

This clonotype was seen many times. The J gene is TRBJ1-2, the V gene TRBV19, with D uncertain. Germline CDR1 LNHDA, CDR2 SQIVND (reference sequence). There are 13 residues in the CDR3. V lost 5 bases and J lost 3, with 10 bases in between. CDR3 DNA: TGTGCCAGTAGTGTCCGTTTTGACTATGGCTACACCTTC. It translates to CASSVRFDYGYTF.